A selection of T cell receptor beta chains follows, all from one sample in a study of T-cell memory formation after mild COVID-19. TCRdb redid the calling of the 5' RACE reads with MiXCR, one entry per CDR3 protein. The sample has about 560,000 distinct CDR3 sequences; about 20% are singletons. Sequencing was done on a sample of PBMCs or a T cell subset sorted from them (not recorded which). The origin of the receptors is an adult woman who had mild COVID-19 (a few samples of this study predate the infection). Cell type and time point are not known. Both conserved end residues are part of each CDR3. The D gene is left open where the match is weak. Only some rows state a clone size, as once, few, many or a class for expanded clones.

CDR3 protein | CDR3 DNA | J gene | V gene | clone size | D gene
CSVARDTNNEQFF | TGCAGCGTTGCCCGGGACACGAACAATGAGCAGTTCTTC | TRBJ2-1 | TRBV29-1 | many | -
CASSKGQGPNQPQHF | TGTGCCAGCAGTAAAGGACAGGGGCCCAATCAGCCCCAGCATTTT | TRBJ1-5 | TRBV27 | - | TRBD1
CATLGGPSGEKLFF | TGTGCCACCCTAGGTGGGCCTTCAGGGGAAAAACTGTTTTTT | TRBJ1-4 | TRBV7-9 | - | -
CSVVPWTSAGNEQFF | TGCAGCGTTGTACCGTGGACTAGCGCAGGGAATGAGCAGTTCTTC | TRBJ2-1 | TRBV29-1 | few | TRBD2
CSVQGSRNSPLHF | TGCAGCGTACAGGGATCCCGTAATTCACCCCTCCACTTT | TRBJ1-6 | TRBV29-1 | - | -
CSVELTGLRTEAFF | TGCAGCGTTGAACTGACAGGGTTGAGGACTGAAGCTTTCTTT | TRBJ1-1 | TRBV29-1 | few | TRBD1
CASTPQGGTGGHYEQYF | TGTGCCAGCACTCCCCAAGGGGGGACAGGGGGACACTACGAGCAGTACTTC | TRBJ2-7 | TRBV2 | - | TRBD1
CASRMNTEAFF | TGTGCCAGCAGGATGAACACTGAAGCTTTCTTT | TRBJ1-1 | TRBV6-5 | many | -
CASSLDFSTDTQYF | TGTGCCAGCAGCCTAGACTTCAGCACAGATACGCAGTATTTT | TRBJ2-3 | TRBV7-9 | - | -
CASSDRGLTDTQYF | TGTGCCAGCAGTGACAGGGGGCTCACAGATACGCAGTATTTT | TRBJ2-3 | TRBV12-3/TRBV12-4 | few | TRBD1
CASSTQGGGSYEQYF | TGTGCCAGCAGCACCCAGGGAGGGGGGTCCTACGAGCAGTACTTC | TRBJ2-7 | TRBV13 | few | -
CASSHSRVTEAFF | TGTGCCAGCAGCCATAGCCGGGTAACTGAAGCTTTCTTT | TRBJ1-1 | TRBV14 | few | -
CASSFSGYRVASILTEAFF | TGCGCCAGCAGCTTTTCAGGCTACCGGGTGGCATCAATTTTAACTGAAGCTTTCTTT | TRBJ1-1 | TRBV5-1 | - | -
CASRRRQGRGQPQHF | TGTGCCAGCAGGAGGAGACAGGGAAGGGGTCAGCCCCAGCATTTT | TRBJ1-5 | TRBV6-1 | many | TRBD1
CASSPRYDGYTF | TGTGCCAGCAGCCCCCGGTACGATGGCTACACCTTC | TRBJ1-2 | TRBV13 | once | -
CASSLFGQSNYGYTF | TGTGCCAGCAGTTTATTTGGGCAAAGCAACTATGGCTACACCTTC | TRBJ1-2 | TRBV12-3/TRBV12-4 | - | -
CATSPGSGERGEQFF | TGTGCCACCAGTCCGGGTAGCGGGGAACGCGGTGAGCAGTTCTTC | TRBJ2-1 | TRBV15 | few | TRBD2
CASTPGFNQPQHF | TGTGCCAGCACCCCGGGATTCAATCAGCCCCAGCATTTT | TRBJ1-5 | TRBV12-3/TRBV12-4 | - | -
CASTPLASSYNEQFF | TGTGCCAGCACACCTCTGGCCAGCTCCTACAATGAGCAGTTCTTC | TRBJ2-1 | TRBV7-8 | - | -
CASSRGQTGHYNEQFF | TGTGCCAGCAGCCGTGGACAGACGGGACACTACAATGAGCAGTTCTTC | TRBJ2-1 | TRBV6-5 | few | -
CASSQGTLAQGGETQYF | TGTGCCAGCAGCCAAGGTACCCTAGCACAGGGCGGAGAGACCCAGTACTTC | TRBJ2-5 | TRBV3-1 | - | -
CASSAPGQGYYGYTF | TGTGCCAGCAGTGCTCCGGGACAGGGGTACTATGGCTACACCTTC | TRBJ1-2 | TRBV27 | few | TRBD1
CATSVTGAYNEQFF | TGTGCCACCAGTGTAACGGGGGCCTACAATGAGCAGTTCTTC | TRBJ2-1 | TRBV24-1 | - | -
CASSQEWGRDYNEQFF | TGCGCCAGCAGCCAAGAATGGGGGCGGGACTACAATGAGCAGTTCTTC | TRBJ2-1 | TRBV4-1 | - | -
CASSSAAGTGELFF | TGTGCCAGCAGCTCCGCTGCGGGTACCGGGGAGCTGTTTTTT | TRBJ2-2 | TRBV5-5 | many | -
CASSLGGLRTYNEQFF | TGCGCCAGCAGCTTAGGGGGGCTTAGAACCTACAATGAGCAGTTCTTC | TRBJ2-1 | TRBV5-1 | - | -
CAWSPGTSYGYTF | TGTGCCTGGAGTCCCGGGACATCCTATGGCTACACCTTC | TRBJ1-2 | TRBV30 | - | -
CASSQGTGHYGYTF | TGCGCCAGCAGCCAAGGGACAGGCCACTATGGCTACACCTTC | TRBJ1-2 | TRBV4-1 | - | TRBD1
CASSLDRPARKGEAFF | TGTGCCAGCAGCTTAGATAGGCCAGCGCGGAAGGGTGAAGCTTTCTTT | TRBJ1-1 | TRBV11-2 | - | -
CAIKDYNEQFF | TGTGCCATCAAGGACTACAATGAGCAGTTCTTC | TRBJ2-1 | TRBV2 | few | -
CASSFGPSSLGYEQYF | TGTGCCAGCAGTTTTGGCCCCTCGTCCCTAGGCTACGAGCAGTACTTC | TRBJ2-7 | TRBV12-3/TRBV12-4 | few | -
CASSFRADGGSGANVLTF | TGTGCCAGCAGCTTTAGGGCGGATGGGGGCTCTGGGGCCAACGTCCTGACTTTC | TRBJ2-6 | TRBV7-9 | - | -
CASRQDTEAFF | TGTGCCAGCAGACAAGACACTGAAGCTTTCTTT | TRBJ1-1 | TRBV6-6 | few | -
CASSLSSGDYNEQFF | TGCGCCAGCAGCTTATCTAGCGGGGACTACAATGAGCAGTTCTTC | TRBJ2-1 | TRBV5-1 | many | TRBD2
CAWGQGQGIWGYTF | TGTGCCTGGGGCCAGGGACAGGGAATATGGGGCTACACCTTC | TRBJ1-2 | TRBV30 | - | TRBD1
CASSLIGDLETQYF | TGCGCCAGCAGCTTGATCGGAGATCTGGAGACCCAGTACTTC | TRBJ2-5 | TRBV5-1 | - | -
CASSNLRDPTHDEQFF | TGTGCCAGTAGTAATCTCCGGGACCCGACGCATGATGAGCAGTTCTTC | TRBJ2-1 | TRBV19 | - | -
CASSASGVQETQYF | TGTGCCAGCAGTGCCAGCGGGGTTCAAGAGACCCAGTACTTC | TRBJ2-5 | TRBV2 | - | TRBD2
CASSYINTIYF | TGTGCCAGCAGTTACATAAACACCATATATTTT | TRBJ1-3 | TRBV6-6 | - | -
CASSGSRAPLYYNEQFF | TGTGCCAGCAGCGGGTCCAGGGCACCGCTATACTACAATGAGCAGTTCTTC | TRBJ2-1 | TRBV7-8 | - | -
CASRPTGGRPTDTQYF | TGTGCCAGCAGGCCAACAGGGGGTCGACCCACAGATACGCAGTATTTT | TRBJ2-3 | TRBV12-3/TRBV12-4 | many | TRBD1